The 32 T cell receptor beta chains listed next were all sequenced from one sample in a study of T cell responses to AZD1222 COVID-19 vaccine. TCRdb's copy holds only in-frame clones and misses some; the assay was immunoSEQ multiplex PCR. There are over 120,000 clones in the sample; around 90% occur only once, and 5.4% lies in the top ten. Sequenced here: peripheral blood, sampled 28 days after the second dose of the MenACWY control vaccine. The receptors originated from an adult who received the MenACWY meningococcal vaccine as a control.

V is TRBV4-3 and J is TRBJ2-7, with D perhaps matching TRBD1 or TRBD2 (6 bases each). The V and J ends lost 4 bases and 4 bases respectively, with 14 bases between them. The CDR3 totals 14 residues. Germline values: CDR1 LGHNA, CDR2 YSLEER. For the CDR3, the DNA is TGCGCCAGCAGCCTCCTGGGGGGACATTACGAGCAGTACTTC. Amino acid sequence: CASSLLGGHYEQYF.

The V gene is TRBV5-1, the J gene TRBJ1-4, with a weak D call TRBD1 (6 bases). Germline CDR1 and CDR2: SGHRS and YFSETQ. The CDR3 totals 15 residues. V shed 3 bases and J shed 7 bases, with 16 bases lying between them. Written as DNA, the CDR3 is TGCGCCAGCAGCTCCGGAGGGGGGGGGAGTGAAAAACTGTTTTTT. The encoded protein is CASSSGGGGSEKLFF.

The chain combines TRBV7-6 with TRBJ2-7, with a tentative D call TRBD2 (6 bases). Per the germline V gene, CDR1 is SGHVS and CDR2 is FNYEAQ. This CDR3 region has 16 residues. The V gene lost 4 bases and the J gene lost 2 bases, with 18 bases spanning the gap. The CDR3, as DNA: TGTGCCAGCAGCTCAACCCCAGGATCGGGGGCCTACGAGCAGTACTTC. Its protein is CASSSTPGSGAYEQYF.

The rearrangement uses TRBV28 and TRBJ1-1, with 7 bases lining up with TRBD1. V shed 9 bases and J 7 bases; nucleotides not matched to a gene: 11. This CDR3 is 13 amino acids long. Germline loops: CDR1 MDHEN, CDR2 SYDVKM. CDR3 loop: CASSTGERDEAFF. The DNA of the CDR3 is TGTGCCAGTTCTACAGGGGAGCGGGATGAAGCTTTCTTT.

This clone was counted a single time. Distinct nucleotide sequences in the sample also encode this CDR3. The chain combines TRBV4-3 with TRBJ2-3, with D uncertain. The germline V gene has CDR1 LGHNA and CDR2 YSLEER. Trimming removed 0 bases at V and 0 bases at J, with 4 bases between. This CDR3 spans 14 amino acids. The CDR3 DNA reads TGCGCCAGCAGCCAAGATCCGAGCACAGATACGCAGTATTTT. It translates to CASSQDPSTDTQYF.

V gene TRBV15 combines with J gene TRBJ1-4, with D unclear. Germline CDR1 and CDR2: LNHNV and YYDKDF (reference sequence). V was shortened by 1 base and J by 0 bases, with 6 bases between the two germline ends. The CDR3 is 15 residues long. The chain's CDR3 is CATSRGEATNEKLFF. The DNA of the CDR3 is TGTGCCACCAGCAGAGGCGAGGCAACTAATGAAAAACTGTTTTTT. Variable domain in full (rest from reference TRBV15 and TRBJ1-4): DAMVIQNPRYQVTQFGKPVTLSCSQTLNHNVMYWYQQKSSQAPKLLFHYYDKDFNNEADTPDNFQSRRPNTSFCFLDIRSPGLGDTAMYLCATSRGEATNEKLFFGSGTQLSVL.

The rearrangement joins TRBV24-1 to TRBJ2-1; possibly TRBD1 for D (5 bases). V was shortened by 4 bases and J by 10 bases, with 10 bases between the two germline ends. CDR3 length: 12 amino acids. Per the germline V gene, CDR1 is KGHDR and CDR2 is SFDVKD. The CDR3 bases are TGTGCCACCAGTGAACCGAACAGGGAGCAGTTCTTC. Translated: CATSEPNREQFF.

The CDR3 DNA sequence: TGTGCCAGTAGTATAGATTCCCGACCCAATGAGCAGTTCTTC. It encodes CASSIDSRPNEQFF. The genes are TRBV19 and TRBJ2-1; the D is unclear. The V end lost 0 bases, the J end lost 6 bases, and 9 bases lay between the germline ends. Germline values: CDR1 LNHDA, CDR2 SQIVND (reference sequence). The length of the CDR3 is 14 residues.

The V call is TRBV27, the J call TRBJ2-2; unclear D gene. V lost 3 bases and J 4 bases, leaving 9 bases between the germline ends. This CDR3 comprises 14 residues. Germline CDR1 is MNHEY and CDR2 is SMNVEV (reference sequence). DNA for the CDR3: TGTGCCAGCAGTTTTGGCTTCAGCACCGGGGAGCTGTTTTTT. It yields the protein CASSFGFSTGELFF.

The rearrangement joins TRBV5-4 to TRBJ2-7; 8 bases agree with TRBD1. After removal of 3 bases from V and 6 bases from J, the junction contained 11 bases not matched to a gene. The CDR3 has 15 amino acids. Per germline, CDR1 SGHNT and CDR2 YYREEE (reference sequence). The CDR3 nucleotides are TGTGCCAGCAGCTCGCCCCAGGGGGCGAAAGGCGAGCAGTACTTC. It encodes CASSSPQGAKGEQYF.

The V gene is TRBV11-2, the J gene TRBJ1-5; D unclear. Germline values: CDR1 SGHAT, CDR2 FQNNGV. V was cut by 5 bases and J by 6 bases, with 8 bases left in between. CDR3 size: 12 residues. For the CDR3, the DNA is TGTGCCAGCAGCAACAGCGGTCAGCCCCAGCATTTT. Translated, it gives CASSNSGQPQHF.

The rearrangement uses TRBV5-1 and TRBJ1-1; D is possibly TRBD1 (6 bases). The CDR3 is 15 amino acids. Trimming took 2 bases from V and 1 from J, leaving 12 bases between them. Germline CDR1 and CDR2: SGHRS and YFSETQ. This chain's CDR3 is CASSFRGEANTEAFF. The CDR3 DNA sequence: TGCGCCAGCAGCTTCAGGGGAGAAGCGAACACTGAAGCTTTCTTT.

CDR3 loop: CSVDEGGLGYGYTF. The CDR3 DNA sequence: TGCAGCGTTGACGAGGGAGGGCTAGGCTATGGCTACACCTTC. This chain joins TRBV29-1 and TRBJ1-2; D is unresolved. The CDR3 sequence is 14 residues long. Trimming cost V 3 bases and J 4 bases, with 15 bases left between them. CDR1 is SQVTM and CDR2 is ANQGSEA in the germline V gene. Drawing the rest from reference TRBV29-1 and TRBJ1-2, the complete variable domain is SAVISQKPSRDICQRGTSLTIQCQVDSQVTMMFWYRQQPGQSLTLIATANQGSEATYESGFVIDKFPISRPNLTFSTLTVSNMSPEDSSIYLCSVDEGGLGYGYTFGSGTRLTVV.

This sequence joins TRBV30 and TRBJ1-2; D call uncertain. CDR3 length: 12 amino acids. Germline CDR1 GTSNPN, CDR2 SVGIG (reference sequence). Trimming left V 1 base short and J 6 bases short, with 9 bases between. CDR3 sequence (DNA): TGTGCCTGGAGTGAGGCCAAGGATGGCTACACCTTC. Protein: CAWSEAKDGYTF.

The chain is built from TRBV15 and TRBJ1-2; D gene unclear. Looked up from germline, CDR1 is LNHNV and CDR2 is YYDKDF (reference sequence). V was clipped by 8 bases and J by 4 bases, with 11 bases between them. This CDR3 is built from 12 residues. CDR3 nucleotides: TGTGCCACCGCGCACGATTTCTATGGCTACACCTTC. Translated: CATAHDFYGYTF.

V and J are TRBV2 and TRBJ2-1; 7 bases line up with TRBD1. The CDR3 extends over 14 amino acids. V lost 9 bases and J lost 8; bases outside the gene matches: 13. CDR1 and CDR2 (germline): SNHLY, FYNNEI. CDR3 bases: TGTGCCAGGACCGGGACAGAGTTATTAGATGAGCAGTTCTTC. It yields the protein CARTGTELLDEQFF.

The V call is TRBV6-5, the J call TRBJ1-5; D uncertain. The germline CDR1 and CDR2 sequences are MNHEY and SVGAGI. The CDR3 is made up of 14 amino acids. Trimming removed 10 bases at V and 0 bases at J, with 13 bases between. As DNA, the CDR3 is TGTGCCACCTCGGTTTCAGGTAGCAATCAGCCCCAGCATTTT. This encodes CATSVSGSNQPQHF.

This chain joins TRBV6-1 and TRBJ1-5; the D is unclear. CDR1 and CDR2 (germline): MNHNS, SASEGT. The CDR3 sequence is 13 residues long. Deletions cut 1 base from V and 3 bases from J, with 4 bases between. CDR3 amino acids: CASSEVNNQPQHF. The CDR3 DNA sequence: TGTGCCAGCAGTGAAGTAAACAATCAGCCCCAGCATTTT.

V and J are TRBV6-2 or TRBV6-3 and TRBJ1-2; D unresolved. Germline V gives CDR1 MNHEY, CDR2 SVGEGT. Trimming shortened V by 6 bases and J by 3 bases, and 17 bases separated the two germline ends. The CDR3 totals 15 residues. CDR3: CASSHPRASDYGYTF. In DNA, the CDR3 is TGTGCCAGCAGCCATCCCAGAGCTTCGGACTATGGCTACACCTTC.

J is TRBJ2-7 and V is TRBV5-1; weak D call: TRBD1 (5 bases). Trimming shortened V by 1 base and J by 2 bases, and 10 bases separated the two germline ends. This CDR3 is built from 14 residues. Germline V CDR1 and CDR2: SGHRS, YFSETQ. The CDR3 sequence: CASSLRGSPYEQYF. In DNA, the CDR3 is TGCGCCAGCAGCTTGAGGGGCAGTCCCTACGAGCAGTACTTC.

This clone came up once. The CDR3 nucleotides are TGCGCCAGCAGTCCCGGGACAGGGCCCGTGGCTAGCGGGGGCCCCACCCTTCAGTACTTC. Translated: CASSPGTGPVASGGPTLQYF. The chain combines TRBV10-1 with TRBJ2-5, with D perhaps matching TRBD2 (10 bases). CDR3 size: 20 residues. The V gene lost 5 bases and the J gene lost 11 bases, with 39 bases spanning the gap. Germline V gives CDR1 WNHNN, CDR2 SYGVQD (reference sequence).

The rearrangement uses TRBV7-6 and TRBJ2-6; D ambiguous. CDR1 is SGHVS, CDR2 FNYEAQ, per germline. The V end lost 5 bases, the J end lost 0 bases, and 8 bases lay between the germline ends. The CDR3 is 15 amino acids. CDR3 residues: CASSAVNSGANVLTF. Written as DNA, the CDR3 is TGTGCCAGCAGCGCTGTCAACTCTGGGGCCAACGTCCTGACTTTC. Together with reference TRBV7-6 and TRBJ2-6, the CDR3 gives the full variable domain: GAGVSQSPRYKVTKRGQDVALRCDPISGHVSLYWYRQALGQGPEFLTYFNYEAQQDKSGLPNDRFSAERPEGSISTLTIQRTEQRDSAMYRCASSAVNSGANVLTFGAGSRLTVL.

The chain joins TRBV6-2 or TRBV6-3 to TRBJ1-2; 9 nucleotides agree with TRBD1. The CDR3 sequence is 18 residues long. The germline CDR1 and CDR2 sequences are MNHEY and SVGEGT. Germline trimming cut 4 bases from V and 0 bases from J; bases unmatched to any gene: 12. The chain's CDR3 is CASSLYRDRVTANYGYTF. The CDR3 DNA is TGTGCCAGCAGTTTGTACCGGGACAGGGTCACCGCTAACTATGGCTACACCTTC.

For the CDR3, the DNA is TGCGCCAGCAGCTTGATGGCCCGGGCGGGTCCCGGGGAGCTGTTTTTT. Translated, it gives CASSLMARAGPGELFF. The chain uses TRBV5-1 and TRBJ2-2, with D perhaps TRBD2 (5 bases). The germline gives CDR1 SGHRS, CDR2 YFSETQ. The CDR3 sequence is 16 residues long. The V and J ends lost 1 base and 6 bases respectively, with 16 bases between them.

The gene calls are TRBV18 and TRBJ1-5; D possibly corresponds to TRBD1 (5 bases). This CDR3 region has 14 residues. Trimming took 0 bases from V and 14 from J, leaving 17 bases between them. CDR1 is KGHSH and CDR2 is LQKENI in the germline V gene. The CDR3 DNA is TGTGCCAGCTCACCACCGGGGGGAAGGGGTTTGAAGCATTTT. This encodes CASSPPGGRGLKHF.

V and J are TRBV9 and TRBJ2-3; 12 bases align to TRBD2. In germline, CDR1 is SGDLS, CDR2 YYNGEE. Trimming cost V 2 bases and J 9 bases; bases outside gene matches: 7. CDR3 size: 15 residues. CDR3 amino acids: CASSVASGRAGTQYF. The CDR3 DNA sequence: TGTGCCAGCAGCGTTGCTAGCGGGAGGGCGGGGACGCAGTATTTT.

The rearrangement links TRBV6-2 or TRBV6-3 to TRBJ2-1; possibly TRBD2 for D (6 bases). The CDR3 contains 16 residues. Trimming stripped 2 bases from V and 0 bases from J, with 11 bases between. Looked up from germline, CDR1 is MNHEY and CDR2 is SVGEGT. The DNA for the CDR3 is TGTGCCAGCAGTTACAGGGACTCGAACTCCTACAATGAGCAGTTCTTC. It encodes CASSYRDSNSYNEQFF.

A word on this clone: The same CDR3 also results from other DNA sequences found in this sample. This chain connects TRBV18 to TRBJ1-1; 7 positions match TRBD1. The junction had 1 base not matched to a gene; V was cut back by 5 bases and J by 1 base. The germline V gene has CDR1 KGHSH and CDR2 LQKENI. The CDR3 loop spans 13 amino acids. CDR3 amino acids: CASSGQANTEAFF. In DNA, the CDR3 is TGTGCCAGCTCAGGACAGGCGAACACTGAAGCTTTCTTT.

The chain combines TRBV18 with TRBJ1-5, with 7 bases aligning to TRBD1. Germline V gene lookup returns CDR1 KGHSH and CDR2 LQKENI. V dropped 3 bases and J dropped 3; count of bases not matched to a gene: 5. This CDR3 comprises 15 residues. In nucleotides, the CDR3 is TGTGCCAGCTCACCCGGACAGGCTACCAATCAGCCCCAGCATTTT. The encoded protein is CASSPGQATNQPQHF.

This clone occurred once. The chain couples TRBV6-6 to TRBJ2-7; no definite D call. The CDR3 is made up of 14 amino acids. Trimming stripped 2 bases from V and 7 bases from J, with 15 bases between. In germline, CDR1 is MNHNY, CDR2 SVGAGI (reference sequence). DNA of the CDR3: TGTGCCAGCAGTTACCAACGGACGGTAGTAGAGCAGTACTTC. This codes for CASSYQRTVVEQYF.

The chain joins TRBV28 to TRBJ1-2; D might be TRBD1 (5 bases). The CDR3 runs to 14 residues. V was shortened by 6 bases and J by 6 bases, with 17 bases between the two germline ends. CDR1 and CDR2 (germline): MDHEN, SYDVKM. CDR3 region: CASRSGTLADGYTF. CDR3 DNA: TGTGCCAGCAGATCGGGGACGCTGGCGGATGGCTACACCTTC.

This clone has only a few counts. The chain has TRBV6-4 and TRBJ2-2; D is ambiguous. CDR1 is MRHNA, CDR2 SNTAGT, per germline. V was pared by 8 bases and J by 6 bases, with 10 bases between. CDR3 length equals 12 residues. CDR3 region: CASQMVPGELFF. The DNA of the CDR3 is TGTGCCAGCCAAATGGTCCCCGGGGAGCTGTTTTTT.